Following are 5 T cell receptor beta chains from one sample sequenced in a study of Graves' ophthalmopathy and Graves' hyperthyroidism. RNA served as the template for amplifying TCR beta CDR3 regions. First-round RT-PCR with HTBI primers preceded a second-round multiplex PCR. One entry per CDR3 protein, called by TCRdb with MiXCR from the multiplex PCR reads. Of 650,000 to 900,000 distinct CDR3 sequences listed, roughly 40% are singletons. The sequencing input was peripheral blood. The receptors shown here come from an adult man with Graves' ophthalmopathy.

This rearrangement joins TRBV7-2 to TRBJ2-7; TRBD2 is a possible D gene (6 bases). V lost 5 bases, J lost 2 bases, and 13 bases lay in between. This CDR3 region has 14 residues. Germline CDR1 and CDR2: SGHTA and FQGNSA. The CDR3 spells CASSPGTQPYEQYF. CDR3 nucleotides: TGTGCCAGCAGCCCCGGGACTCAGCCCTACGAGCAGTACTTC.

The sample holds many counts of this clonotype. The chain couples TRBV5-1 to TRBJ1-5; weak D call: TRBD1 (6 bases). The CDR3 contains 17 residues. V lost 1 base and J lost 1, with 15 bases in between. Germline loops: CDR1 SGHRS, CDR2 YFSETQ. DNA of the CDR3: TGCGCCAGCAGCTTGACCCCCCTGGACAGCAGCAATCAGCCCCAGCATTTT. This translates into CASSLTPLDSSNQPQHF. Drawing the rest from reference TRBV5-1 and TRBJ1-5, the complete variable domain is KAGVTQTPRYLIKTRGQQVTLSCSPISGHRSVSWYQQTPGQGLQFLFEYFSETQRNKGNFPGRFSGRQFSNSRSEMNVSTLELGDSALYLCASSLTPLDSSNQPQHFGDGTRLSIL.

At least ten counts were recorded for this clonotype. The CDR3 here is CASSLRAGGKETQYF. CDR3 bases: TGTGCCAGCAGTCTCCGAGCGGGAGGGAAGGAGACCCAGTACTTC. V and J are TRBV7-2 and TRBJ2-5, with 10 nucleotides matching TRBD2. The CDR3 is 15 amino acids. Germline assignment: CDR1 SGHTA and CDR2 FQGNSA. The ends lost 6 bases at V and 5 bases at J; junction bases unmatched: 9. Full variable domain (missing parts from reference TRBV7-2 and TRBJ2-5): GAGVSQSPSNKVTEKGKDVELRCDPISGHTALYWYRQSLGQGLEFLIYFQGNSAPDKSGLPSDRFSAERTGGSVSTLTIQRTQQEDSAVYLCASSLRAGGKETQYFGPGTRLLVL.

The rearrangement uses TRBV12-3 or TRBV12-4 and TRBJ2-7, with D perhaps TRBD1 (6 bases). Trimming shortened V by 5 bases and J by 2 bases, and 13 bases separated the two germline ends. The length of the CDR3 is 14 residues. CDR3 loop: CASSRQEVPYEQYF. In nucleotides, the CDR3 is TGTGCCAGCAGTAGACAGGAGGTTCCCTACGAGCAGTACTTC.

V gene TRBV9 combines with J gene TRBJ1-6; no firm D call. Looked up from germline, CDR1 is SGDLS and CDR2 is YYNGEE. Trimming took off 4 bases at V and 9 bases at J, with 20 bases between the two ends. The CDR3 spans 16 residues. CDR3 nucleotide sequence: TGTGCCAGCAGCCCCCCAAGGGCAGAGTTTGTTTCACCCCTCCACTTT. Translated, it gives CASSPPRAEFVSPLHF.